The 30 T cell receptor beta chains in this list originate from one sample, sequenced in a study of cytomegalovirus exposure and HLA in healthy donors. 60 Vbeta and 13 Jbeta primers were used in PCR. Sequencing was performed with immunoSEQ multiplex PCR; in TCRdb, only in-frame clones are kept and a portion is missing. Counted here are around 140,000 clones, around two thirds occurring once; the ten biggest clones make up roughly 1.7%. The sequencing input was PBMCs. The receptor set was obtained from a woman between 18 and 30 years old in good health and CMV-seronegative.

V gene TRBV28 combines with J gene TRBJ2-4; D is unresolved. The CDR3 spans 14 residues. Trimming stripped 1 base from V and 12 bases from J, with 16 bases between. Germline loops: CDR1 MDHEN, CDR2 SYDVKM. This chain's CDR3 is CASSLYTAQIGQYF. CDR3 DNA: TGTGCCAGCAGTTTATACACAGCCCAAATTGGTCAGTACTTC.

In DNA form, the CDR3 reads TGTGCCAGCAGACTAGCGGGGGGATATGATGAGCAGTTCTTC. Translation gives CASRLAGGYDEQFF. The V call is TRBV25-1, the J call TRBJ2-1, with 12 nucleotides matching TRBD2. The CDR3 is 14 amino acids. The junction had 5 bases not matched to a gene; V was cut back by 6 bases and J by 8 bases. Germline V gene data show CDR1 as MGHDK and CDR2 as SYGVNS. The full variable domain, in which reference TRBV25-1 and TRBJ2-1 provide the parts outside the CDR3, is EADIYQTPRYLVIGTGKKITLECSQTMGHDKMYWYQQDPGMELHLIHYSYGVNSTEKGDLSSESTVSRIRTEHFPLTLESARPSHTSQYLCASRLAGGYDEQFFGPGTRLTVL.

The chain carries TRBV9 and TRBJ2-1, with TRBD1 matching 8 bases. Germline V gene sequence: CDR1 SGDLS, CDR2 YYNGEE. CDR3 length equals 15 residues. Trimming cost V 0 bases and J 2 bases; bases outside gene matches: 1. The chain's CDR3 is CASSVGQGTYNEQFF. As DNA, the CDR3 is TGTGCCAGCAGCGTAGGACAGGGGACCTACAATGAGCAGTTCTTC.

The chain recombines TRBV5-1 with TRBJ2-3, with 9 bases lining up with TRBD1. Per the germline V gene, CDR1 is SGHRS and CDR2 is YFSETQ. The CDR3 sequence is 16 residues long. The V gene end was trimmed by 2 bases and the J gene end by 1 base; junction bases not matched to a gene: 5. CDR3 sequence reads: CASSLGTGYGTDTQYF. The CDR3 DNA is TGCGCCAGCAGCTTAGGGACAGGGTATGGCACAGATACGCAGTATTTT.

The chain is built from TRBV6-5 and TRBJ2-3; 13 positions agree with TRBD2. The CDR3 totals 14 residues. Germline CDR1 is MNHEY and CDR2 is SVGAGI. Trimming took 7 bases from V and 7 from J; bases not matched to a gene: 5. The CDR3 is CASKWTSGSYTQYF. In DNA form, the CDR3 reads TGTGCCAGCAAATGGACTAGCGGGAGTTATACGCAGTATTTT.

The gene calls are TRBV10-3 and TRBJ2-1, with 9 bases lining up with TRBD2. With 2 bases clipped from V and 7 bases from J, the junction kept 15 bases outside the gene matches. The CDR3 extends over 18 amino acids. CDR1 and CDR2 (germline): ENHRY, SYGVKD. The CDR3 spells CAISEKGSPGLARNEQFF. For the CDR3, the DNA is TGTGCCATCAGTGAGAAGGGGAGCCCGGGACTAGCAAGAAATGAGCAGTTCTTC.

CDR3 DNA sequence: TGTGCCAGCACGAGGCAGAGTACCACTGAAGCTTTCTTT. Translating gives CASTRQSTTEAFF. The chain links TRBV11-3 to TRBJ1-1; D is ambiguous. There are 13 residues in the CDR3. Germline V gene lookup returns CDR1 SGHNT and CDR2 YENEEA. Trimming pared 7 bases from V and 4 bases from J, leaving 13 bases between.

This clone has just one count. The rearrangement joins TRBV5-6 to TRBJ2-7; tentative D call: TRBD2 (5 bases). V was trimmed by 3 bases and J by 6 bases, leaving 25 bases between them. Germline V CDR1 and CDR2: SGHDT, YYEEEE. The CDR3 loop spans 17 amino acids. For the CDR3, the DNA is TGTGCCAGCAGCTACACCAAGCGGCCACGGCAACCCCTCGAGCAGTACGTC. Translating gives CASSYTKRPRQPLEQYV.

The chain joins TRBV30 to TRBJ1-6; TRBD1 is a possible D gene (6 bases). Germline loops: CDR1 GTSNPN, CDR2 SVGIG (reference sequence). Trimming took off 3 bases at V and 7 bases at J, with 10 bases between the two ends. This CDR3 has 13 residues. The CDR3: CAWRGQINSPLHF. Here the CDR3 DNA reads TGTGCCTGGAGGGGACAAATCAATTCACCCCTCCACTTT.

V and J are TRBV28 and TRBJ2-1, with 8 bases identical to TRBD2. The germline gives CDR1 MDHEN, CDR2 SYDVKM. After removal of 2 bases from V and 4 bases from J, the junction contained 7 bases not matched to a gene. The CDR3 totals 16 residues. The CDR3 spells CASSLRREDSYNEQFF. The DNA for the CDR3 is TGTGCCAGCAGTTTAAGGCGGGAGGACTCTTACAATGAGCAGTTCTTC.

The chain employs TRBV5-6 and TRBJ1-1; 8 bases align to TRBD1. This CDR3 region has 17 residues. Germline CDR1 reads SGHDT; CDR2 reads YYEEEE. The junction had 9 bases not matched to a gene; V was cut back by 0 bases and J by 2 bases. In DNA form, the CDR3 reads TGTGCCAGCAGCTTGGATGTTATGGACAGGGTAAACACTGAAGCTTTCTTT. Translating gives CASSLDVMDRVNTEAFF.

The CDR3 loop is CASSLSTGYEQYF. For the CDR3, the DNA is TGTGCCAGCAGTTTGTCCACAGGTTACGAGCAGTACTTC. V and J are TRBV27 and TRBJ2-7, with D perhaps matching TRBD1 (5 bases). Trimming pared 3 bases from V and 4 bases from J, leaving 10 bases between. Germline CDR1 and CDR2: MNHEY and SMNVEV (reference sequence). The CDR3 has 13 residues.

The chain is built from TRBV14 and TRBJ2-1; maybe TRBD1 (6 bases). The CDR3 loop spans 16 amino acids. Germline CDR1 reads SGHDN; CDR2 reads FVKESK. V was shortened by 2 bases and J by 0 bases, with 11 bases between the two germline ends. CDR3 sequence (DNA): TGTGCCAGCAGCCAAATGGGACACTCCTCCTACAATGAGCAGTTCTTC. Its protein is CASSQMGHSSYNEQFF.

Comment on this clone: Other DNA sequences within the sample encode an identical CDR3. This chain joins TRBV9 and TRBJ2-4; no definite D call. The ends were cut back, 0 bases at V and 7 bases at J, with 14 bases in the middle. This CDR3 is built from 15 residues. CDR1 and CDR2 from the germline V gene are SGDLS and YYNGEE. The CDR3 loop is CASSVEAAPRNIQYF. CDR3 nucleotide sequence: TGTGCCAGCAGCGTAGAGGCAGCCCCTAGGAACATTCAGTACTTC.

The V and J genes are TRBV5-1 and TRBJ1-1; D not certain. Germline V gene lookup returns CDR1 SGHRS and CDR2 YFSETQ. This CDR3 is 14 amino acids long. V dropped 2 bases and J dropped 5 bases, with 13 bases sitting between them. CDR3 sequence: CASSFTGAKTEAFF. The DNA for the CDR3 is TGCGCCAGCAGCTTCACGGGAGCAAAGACTGAAGCTTTCTTT.

The rearrangement joins TRBV7-2 to TRBJ2-6; D perhaps matches TRBD1 (5 bases). This CDR3 has 16 amino acids. V was clipped by 5 bases and J by 4 bases, with 15 bases between them. CDR1 is SGHTA and CDR2 is FQGNSA in the germline V gene. For the CDR3, the DNA is TGTGCCAGCAGCCAACAACAGGTTGCGGGGGCCAACGTCCTGACTTTC. Protein: CASSQQQVAGANVLTF.

The chain has TRBV2 and TRBJ1-5, with 7 bases aligning to TRBD1. The CDR3 length is 14 residues. J was trimmed by 3 bases and V by 6 bases; bases with no gene match: 5. The germline V gene has CDR1 SNHLY and CDR2 FYNNEI. CDR3: CASRGQPLNQPQHF. For the CDR3, the DNA is TGTGCCAGCAGGGGACAGCCTCTCAATCAGCCCCAGCATTTT.

This clone was picked up one time. J is TRBJ1-6 and V is TRBV7-9; the match to TRBD1 covers 11 bases. There are 15 residues in the CDR3. CDR1 SEHNR and CDR2 FQNEAQ come from the germline V gene (reference sequence). The J segment lost 7 bases and the V segment lost 5 bases, leaving 4 bases of the junction unmatched. DNA of the CDR3: TGTGCCAGCAGCCCGCGGGACAGGGGGAATTCACCCCTCCACTTT. Residues: CASSPRDRGNSPLHF.

The chain couples TRBV19 to TRBJ2-1, with 11 bases fitting TRBD2. The CDR3 contains 20 residues. Unmatched junction bases numbered 21, after V lost 3 bases and J lost 8 bases. In germline, CDR1 is LNHDA, CDR2 SQIVND (reference sequence). CDR3 in amino acids: CASSMVYLAGGLRPGHEQFF. For the CDR3, the DNA is TGTGCCAGTAGTATGGTTTATCTAGCGGGGGGCCTACGGCCGGGGCATGAGCAGTTCTTC.

CDR3 nucleotide sequence: TGTGCCAGCAGCCAGCGGGGGGATCCCTACAATGAGCAGTTCTTC. The encoded protein is CASSQRGDPYNEQFF. This chain joins TRBV7-3 and TRBJ2-1; 9 bases match TRBD2. CDR1 is SGHTA and CDR2 is FQGTGA in the germline V gene. This CDR3 region has 15 residues. The junction had 4 bases not matched to a gene; V was cut back by 5 bases and J by 2 bases.

This clone has a handful of counts. CDR3 sequence: CASSLGQANSPLHF. CDR3 in DNA: TGTGCCAGCAGCTTGGGACAGGCCAATTCACCCCTCCACTTT. The chain has TRBV5-6 and TRBJ1-6, with D tentatively TRBD1 (6 bases). Trimming took 0 bases from V and 7 from J, leaving 8 bases between them. This CDR3 is built from 14 residues. Germline V CDR1 and CDR2: SGHDT, YYEEEE.

V is TRBV27 and J is TRBJ2-7; 10 nucleotides match TRBD1. In germline, CDR1 is MNHEY, CDR2 SMNVEV (reference sequence). The V and J ends lost 7 bases and 1 base, in that order; junction bases with no gene match: 4. The CDR3 contains 14 residues. The CDR3 bases are TGTGCCAGCAAATGGGGACAGGGGTCCTACGAGCAGTACTTC. As protein: CASKWGQGSYEQYF.

This clone was found a few times. The chain employs TRBV10-3 and TRBJ2-5; 11 nucleotides align to TRBD2. J gave up 1 base and V 4 bases, and 11 bases lay outside the gene matches. The CDR3 spans 18 residues. Germline CDR1 is ENHRY and CDR2 is SYGVKD. CDR3 coding DNA: TGTGCCATCAGTGCCCCCGCGATTGGACTAGCGGGCCAAGAGACCCAGTACTTC. Translating it yields CAISAPAIGLAGQETQYF.

The chain joins TRBV11-2 to TRBJ2-1; 11 bases align to TRBD2. Germline CDR1 and CDR2: SGHAT and FQNNGV. The junction had 7 bases not matched to a gene; V was cut back by 3 bases and J by 9 bases. The CDR3 loop spans 15 amino acids. The CDR3 sequence is CASSFSGGTSGEQFF. The CDR3 coding sequence is TGTGCCAGCAGCTTCTCCGGGGGGACTAGCGGTGAGCAGTTCTTC.

The V and J genes are TRBV29-1 and TRBJ1-2; D unclear. The CDR3 sequence is 12 residues long. The V end was cut by 4 bases, the J end by 2 bases, with 8 bases between. Germline CDR1 and CDR2: SQVTM and ANQGSEA. As DNA, the CDR3 is TGCAGCGTTGCCCCATCAAACTATGGCTACACCTTC. Translation: CSVAPSNYGYTF.

The chain combines TRBV7-2 with TRBJ2-3, with TRBD1 matching over 7 bases. The CDR3 is 15 residues long. Germline V gene sequence: CDR1 SGHTA, CDR2 FQGNSA. The trim removed 3 bases at V and 3 bases at J, leaving 6 bases unmatched. CDR3 bases: TGTGCCAGCAGCTTCTGGGACAGACCAACAGATACGCAGTATTTT. Residues: CASSFWDRPTDTQYF.

V is TRBV9 and J is TRBJ2-3; D is uncertain. V lost 0 bases and J 2 bases, leaving 10 bases between the germline ends. CDR3 size: 15 residues. Looked up from germline, CDR1 is SGDLS and CDR2 is YYNGEE. The CDR3 DNA follows: TGTGCCAGCAGCGTAGCTCCCGCGGTCACAGATACGCAGTATTTT. Its translation is CASSVAPAVTDTQYF.

J is TRBJ2-1 and V is TRBV2; 9 bases agree with TRBD2. V lost 4 bases, J lost 3 bases, and 1 base stayed unmatched. Germline V gene lookup returns CDR1 SNHLY and CDR2 FYNNEI. This CDR3 contains 14 residues. The DNA of the CDR3 is TGTGCCAGCAGTGTAGCGGGAGACTACAATGAGCAGTTCTTC. Amino acid sequence: CASSVAGDYNEQFF. Looking up the rest from reference TRBV2 and TRBJ2-1 gives the full variable domain: EPEVTQTPSHQVTQMGQEVILRCVPISNHLYFYWYRQILGQKVEFLVSFYNNEISEKSEIFDDQFSVERPDGSNFTLKIRSTKLEDSAMYFCASSVAGDYNEQFFGPGTRLTVL.

The rearrangement joins TRBV5-1 to TRBJ1-2, with 7 bases lining up with TRBD1. This CDR3 spans 14 amino acids. V lost 2 bases and J lost 8; bases outside the gene matches: 9. Per the germline V gene, CDR1 is SGHRS and CDR2 is YFSETQ. The CDR3: CASSLGTVGAGYTF. The CDR3 DNA is TGCGCCAGCAGCTTAGGGACAGTTGGAGCCGGCTACACCTTC.

The gene calls are TRBV6-5 and TRBJ1-6; TRBD1 agrees at 7 bases. The CDR3 covers 15 residues. With V trimmed by 2 bases and J by 14 bases, 12 bases remained unmatched. Germline V gene sequence: CDR1 MNHEY, CDR2 SVGAGI. CDR3 DNA sequence: TGTGCCAGCAGTTACACAGGGGTTTACCTTCGGGCCCTCCACTTT. Residues: CASSYTGVYLRALHF.